The 15 T cell receptor beta chains below come from one sample, sequenced in a study of cytomegalovirus exposure and HLA in healthy donors. PCR employed 60 Vbeta and 13 Jbeta primers. Libraries were prepared by immunoSEQ multiplex PCR; TCRdb keeps only in-frame clonotypes and omits some of them. The data show over 150,000 clones, 65% to 85% seen once. Sequencing input: PBMCs. The receptors originated from a woman aged 45-65 years in good health and CMV-seropositive.

The chain combines TRBV5-4 with TRBJ2-5, with 7 bases fitting TRBD2. Germline CDR1 SGHNT, CDR2 YYREEE (reference sequence). The CDR3 totals 15 residues. V gave up 4 bases and J gave up 5 bases; unmatched junction bases: 11. For the CDR3, the DNA is TGTGCCAGCAGCGGCAGCGGGGACGTTTCGGAGACCCAGTACTTC. Translation: CASSGSGDVSETQYF.

The chain combines TRBV4-2 with TRBJ1-1; D is unresolved. The ends were cut back, 4 bases at V and 8 bases at J, with 17 bases in the middle. The CDR3 sequence is 14 residues long. Germline V gene data show CDR1 as LGHNA and CDR2 as YNFKEQ. CDR3 region: CASSLAYEGGEAFF. The CDR3 coding sequence is TGTGCCAGCAGCCTCGCCTATGAGGGAGGAGAAGCTTTCTTT.

The chain links TRBV6-1 to TRBJ1-2, with D possibly TRBD1 on 5 matching bases. Germline CDR1 is MNHNS and CDR2 is SASEGT. This CDR3 comprises 15 residues. Trimming removed 2 bases from V and 7 bases from J, with 17 bases in between. For the CDR3, the DNA is TGTGCCAGCAGTGAAATGCGGGGGATGTATGGTGGCTACACCTTC. This gives the protein CASSEMRGMYGGYTF.

This sequence joins TRBV11-2 and TRBJ1-5; a weak D match, TRBD1 (6 bases). V was pared by 3 bases and J by 7 bases, with 10 bases between. Germline loops: CDR1 SGHAT, CDR2 FQNNGV. This CDR3 is built from 13 residues. CDR3 in amino acids: CASSFGQGQPQHF. The CDR3 DNA reads TGTGCCAGCAGCTTCGGGCAGGGGCAGCCCCAGCATTTT.

The CDR3 protein is CASNPRAPTGELFF. The CDR3 coding sequence is TGTGCCAGTAATCCCAGGGCCCCCACCGGGGAGCTGTTTTTT. The genes are TRBV19 and TRBJ2-2; maybe TRBD1 (5 bases). Germline CDR1 LNHDA, CDR2 SQIVND (reference sequence). The CDR3 has 14 residues. Trimming removed 7 bases from V and 4 bases from J, with 13 bases in between.

The rearrangement links TRBV2 to TRBJ2-1; 11 bases are a match to TRBD2. The CDR3 has 16 amino acids. Germline-derived CDR1 and CDR2 are SNHLY and FYNNEI. V trimming: 7 bases; J trimming: 4 bases; junction bases outside the gene matches: 9. DNA of the CDR3: TGTGCCAGCATGCCTCAACTAGCGGGGGCTTACAATGAGCAGTTCTTC. Amino acid sequence: CASMPQLAGAYNEQFF.

This chain uses TRBV2 with TRBJ1-1; the D gene is possibly TRBD1 (6 bases). Trimming removed 6 bases at V and 7 bases at J, with 15 bases between. The CDR3 has 13 residues. Germline lookup yields CDR1 SNHLY and CDR2 FYNNEI. CDR3 in DNA: TGTGCCAGCAGCGCGGACAGCCTCCGTGAAGCTTTCTTT. Amino acids: CASSADSLREAFF.

This clone has more than one count but fewer than ten. The chain has TRBV6-6 and TRBJ1-1, with 7 bases identical to TRBD1. This CDR3 spans 12 amino acids. Germline CDR1 is MNHNY and CDR2 is SVGAGI (reference sequence). Trimming at V came to 5 bases and at J to 4 bases, leaving 1 base not matched to a gene. The CDR3 protein is CASSPGGTEAFF. CDR3 DNA sequence: TGTGCCAGCAGTCCAGGGGGCACTGAAGCTTTCTTT.

This clone has a handful of counts. The chain recombines TRBV27 with TRBJ2-7, with TRBD1 matching over 9 bases. CDR1 MNHEY and CDR2 SMNVEV come from the germline V gene (reference sequence). The CDR3 is 17 amino acids. The V gene end was trimmed by 2 bases and the J gene end by 2 bases; junction bases not matched to a gene: 10. The CDR3: CASSLQYVGTGTYEQYF. The CDR3 nucleotides are TGTGCCAGCAGTTTACAGTACGTAGGGACAGGGACCTACGAGCAGTACTTC.

The rearrangement joins TRBV5-1 to TRBJ2-7, with 10 bases aligning to TRBD1. CDR3 length: 15 residues. V shed 4 bases, J shed 4 bases, and the junction held 8 bases outside the gene matches. From germline, CDR1 is SGHRS and CDR2 YFSETQ. The CDR3 spells CASSRAGTGVYEQYF. In DNA form, the CDR3 reads TGCGCCAGCAGCCGAGCCGGGACAGGGGTTTACGAGCAGTACTTC.

This clone was counted only a few times. This chain uses TRBV13 with TRBJ2-7, with D possibly TRBD1 on 8 matching bases. Germline CDR1 is PRHDT and CDR2 is FYEKMQ (reference sequence). The V end was cut by 7 bases, the J end by 5 bases, with 18 bases between. The CDR3 has 14 amino acids. The CDR3 here is CASTAGAGGNEQYF. The CDR3 region has the DNA TGTGCCAGCACCGCGGGGGCAGGGGGCAACGAGCAGTACTTC.

A few counts support this clone. The genes are TRBV6-1 and TRBJ1-2; 7 bases are a match to TRBD1. CDR3 size: 14 residues. Unmatched junction bases numbered 3, after V lost 3 bases and J lost 2 bases. Germline-derived CDR1 and CDR2 are MNHNS and SASEGT. The CDR3 sequence: CASSDGQENYGYTF. CDR3 bases: TGTGCCAGCAGTGACGGACAGGAGAACTATGGCTACACCTTC.

J is TRBJ2-1 and V is TRBV30; 7 nucleotides agree with TRBD2. CDR3 length equals 15 residues. Germline V gene data show CDR1 as GTSNPN and CDR2 as SVGIG (reference sequence). V shed 4 bases and J 8 bases; nucleotides not matched to a gene: 14. This CDR3 is CAWTGLGGDDYEQFF. The CDR3 DNA follows: TGTGCCTGGACCGGACTAGGTGGGGATGATTATGAGCAGTTCTTC.

In its sample, this clone was seen a few times. This chain uses TRBV7-7 with TRBJ2-4; possible D gene TRBD2, 5 bases. This CDR3 has 14 residues. V was cut by 5 bases and J by 6 bases, with 14 bases left in between. Germline-derived CDR1 and CDR2 are SSHAT and FNYEAQ (reference sequence). The chain's CDR3 is CASSRVRERNIQYF. CDR3 DNA: TGTGCCAGCAGCCGAGTCCGGGAAAGAAACATTCAGTACTTC.

The V and J genes are TRBV30 and TRBJ1-2; D is possibly TRBD1 (5 bases). Looked up from germline, CDR1 is GTSNPN and CDR2 is SVGIG (reference sequence). This CDR3 has 13 residues. Trimming left V 0 bases short and J 6 bases short, with 11 bases between. CDR3 sequence: CAWSVRQSHGYTF. The CDR3 DNA reads TGTGCCTGGAGTGTACGACAGAGTCATGGCTACACCTTC.